The sequence of this TCR beta chain was determined in a study of T cells in Graves' hyperthyroidism and ophthalmopathy. This clonotype was seen more than once but under ten times. PBMCs were derived from approximately 10 ml fresh peripheral blood. TCR beta CDR3 sequences were amplified from RNA transcripts. During a first-round RT-PCR of the TCR CDR3, the HTBI primer set was used. Each CDR3 protein gets one entry after TCRdb re-called the multiplex PCR reads with MiXCR. The table includes about 560,000 distinct CDR3 sequences, approximately 16% detected once. The specimen sequenced was blood. This TCR derives from a woman aged 18-35 years with Graves' hyperthyroidism.

This CDR3 reads CANLAGASYNEQFF. CDR3 DNA: TGTGCCAATCTAGCGGGAGCTTCCTACAATGAGCAGTTCTTC. The chain recombines TRBV27 with TRBJ2-1; 10 bases agree with TRBD2. The CDR3 covers 14 residues. Germline lookup yields CDR1 MNHEY and CDR2 SMNVEV (reference sequence). V lost 10 bases to trimming and J lost 1 base; unmatched junction nucleotides: 4.